The clone carrying this TCR beta chain was picked up many times. Its specificity is unknown. These data come from a study of T-cell memory formation after mild COVID-19. TCRdb re-called the 5' RACE reads through MiXCR, storing one row per CDR3 protein. The sample has about 190,000 distinct CDR3 sequences; approximately 30% are singletons. The length of the CDR3 is 12 residues. V lost 5 bases, J lost 1 base, and 3 bases lay in between. General observations from the study: Those CD4+ clones that contracted were mainly in CM and EM (CD8+ ones in EMRA). Detection of some responders pre-infection suggested pre-existing cross-reactive memory T cells participated. Whereas later expanders leaned CD4+, clones contracting day 15 to 85 showed a balanced CD4/CD8 makeup.

The chain is built from TRBV12-3 or TRBV12-4 and TRBJ2-4; D is uncertain. Material for sequencing was PBMCs or a T cell subset sorted from them (not recorded which). The TCR was taken from an adult woman who had mild COVID-19 (a few samples of this study predate the infection). Cell type and time point are not known. This CDR3 reads CASSLAKNIQYF. The CDR3 region has the DNA TGTGCCAGCAGTCTGGCCAAAAACATTCAGTACTTC.